The rows below give T cell receptor beta chains drawn from one sample of a study of CXCR3-negative and CXCR3-positive naive CD8 T cells. Reanalyzing the 5' RACE reads, TCRdb keeps one entry per CDR3 protein, without DNA. Recorded for this sample: about 8,300 distinct CDR3 sequences. The sequenced sample consisted of naive CXCR3- CD8+ T cells from blood. Receptors originate from a human donor in good health. Some clones in this sample may be carry-over from other donors' samples. Each CDR3 is given with its conserved first and last residue. Each record gives: V gene, clone size, J gene, CDR3 protein. Not every row has a clone size; where given, it reads once, few, many or a size class.

TRBV29-1	NA	TRBJ2-2	CSVVEGYTGELFF
TRBV29-1	NA	TRBJ2-7	CSVGDRPYEQYF
TRBV11-2	NA	TRBJ2-7	CASSLVRAGEQYF
TRBV7-9	NA	TRBJ1-2	CASSRDSSSHGYTF
TRBV20-1	medium-sized	TRBJ2-7	CSAMGYNLSSYEQYF
TRBV30	NA	TRBJ2-1	CAWTSVFSYNEQFF
TRBV4-1	NA	TRBJ1-2	CASSPPKGQGDYGYTF
TRBV15	NA	TRBJ2-7	CATSRGTSDSSDEQYF
TRBV6-2/TRBV6-3	NA	TRBJ2-5	CASSYVLAYQETQYF
TRBV7-9	medium-sized	TRBJ1-2	CASSLGGASPLYGYTF
TRBV6-2/TRBV6-3	NA	TRBJ1-5	CASSYPPEPQHF
TRBV13	medium-sized	TRBJ2-1	CASNEGGPLSYNEQFF
TRBV19	NA	TRBJ2-3	CASSIVASTDTQYF
TRBV29-1	NA	TRBJ2-1	CSVERGSNNEQFF
TRBV29-1	NA	TRBJ2-3	CSVAGIRGGRAYGYTQYF
TRBV21-1	NA	TRBJ1-1	CASTRPTWQGARWGEAFF
TRBV11-1	NA	TRBJ2-5	CASSPLQPRDRGETQYF
TRBV4-3	NA	TRBJ2-1	CASSQELAGGLFNEQFF
TRBV4-1	medium-sized	TRBJ2-1	CASSETSGSSYNEQFF
TRBV25-1	NA	TRBJ1-2	CASSESHYYGYTF
TRBV4-2	medium-sized	TRBJ2-1	CASSQPGLVDEQFF
TRBV10-3	medium-sized	TRBJ1-1	CAISDPGQGNTEAFF
TRBV29-1	medium-sized	TRBJ1-1	CSVTGMNTEAFF
TRBV20-1	medium-sized	TRBJ1-1	CSARDGETEAFF
TRBV12-3/TRBV12-4	medium-sized	TRBJ2-7	CASRLGTLEDEQYF